Below are 21 T cell receptor beta chains sequenced from a single sample in a study of T-cell memory formation after mild COVID-19. A single record per CDR3 protein comes from TCRdb applying MiXCR to the 5' RACE reads. The data show 200,000 to 250,000 distinct CDR3 sequences, about 15% seen once. Sequencing used PBMCs or a T cell subset sorted from them (not recorded which). The receptors originated from a man younger than 35 who had mild COVID-19 (a few samples of this study predate the infection). Cell type and time point are not known.

In this sample, this clonotype turned up many times. V usage is TRBV5-1 and J usage is TRBJ2-4; no reliable D call. This CDR3 is 13 amino acids long. The ends were cut back, 2 bases at V and 11 bases at J, with 14 bases in the middle. Germline values: CDR1 SGHRS, CDR2 YFSETQ. The CDR3 loop reads CASSFGANELQYF. CDR3 nucleotides: TGCGCCAGCAGCTTCGGAGCAAATGAACTTCAGTACTTC.

This clonotype was seen only a few times. This rearrangement joins TRBV20-1 to TRBJ2-1, with D tentatively TRBD2 (7 bases). Trimming cost V 6 bases and J 7 bases, with 19 bases left between them. Germline V CDR1 and CDR2: DFQATT, SNEGSKA (reference sequence). The CDR3 has 14 amino acids. This chain's CDR3 is CSAPRGGALNEQFF. CDR3 DNA: TGCAGTGCCCCGAGGGGGGGGGCCTTGAATGAGCAGTTCTTC.

The rearrangement uses TRBV5-1 and TRBJ1-6; D gene uncertain. Germline CDR1 reads SGHRS; CDR2 reads YFSETQ. This CDR3 region has 15 residues. Trimming left V 0 bases short and J 6 bases short, with 10 bases between. The CDR3 DNA reads TGCGCCAGCAGCTTGGAGGGAATTACTAATTCACCCCTCCACTTT. Translating gives CASSLEGITNSPLHF.

The table lists this clonotype with a few counts. The V call is TRBV5-6, the J call TRBJ1-5; no clear D. Trimming removed 4 bases from V and 2 bases from J, with 16 bases in between. The germline V gene encodes CDR1 SGHDT and CDR2 YYEEEE. The CDR3 covers 16 residues. The CDR3 here is CASSRSGSWGNQPQHF. The CDR3 bases are TGTGCCAGCAGCCGATCCGGATCATGGGGCAATCAGCCCCAGCATTTT.

This clonotype showed up just a few times. The chain employs TRBV3-1 and TRBJ1-2; D ambiguous. V shed 0 bases and J shed 7 bases, with 3 bases lying between them. CDR3 length: 11 residues. Germline V CDR1 and CDR2: LGHDT, YNNKEL (reference sequence). CDR3 bases: TGTGCCAGCAGCCAAGACACTGGCTACACCTTC. Amino acid sequence: CASSQDTGYTF.

This clonotype occurred a few times. The genes are TRBV24-1 and TRBJ2-1; either TRBD1 or TRBD2 may supply D (6 bases each). CDR1 and CDR2 (germline): KGHDR, SFDVKD. Trimming removed 4 bases from V and 6 bases from J, with 21 bases in between. The CDR3 is 17 residues long. CDR3 loop: CATSEDRNGLSGNEQFF. DNA of the CDR3: TGTGCCACCAGTGAGGACAGAAATGGACTATCGGGCAATGAGCAGTTCTTC.

This clonotype came up many times. This chain connects TRBV7-9 to TRBJ1-3, with D perhaps matching TRBD1 (6 bases). Trimming took 3 bases from V and 7 from J, leaving 10 bases between them. Looked up from germline, CDR1 is SEHNR and CDR2 is FQNEAQ (reference sequence). The CDR3 spans 13 residues. For the CDR3, the DNA is TGTGCCAGCAGCTTTGGGCAGGGGAACACCATATATTTT. As protein: CASSFGQGNTIYF.

The V call is TRBV12-3 or TRBV12-4, the J call TRBJ2-7; TRBD2 matches 15 bases. The trim removed 3 bases at V and 0 bases at J, leaving 6 bases unmatched. The CDR3 sequence is 18 residues long. CDR3 in amino acids: CASSFGGLAGGLSYEQYF. The CDR3 nucleotides read TGTGCCAGCAGTTTCGGGGGACTAGCGGGAGGACTCTCCTACGAGCAGTACTTC.

This clonotype showed up many times. J is TRBJ2-3 and V is TRBV11-2, with D possibly being TRBD2 (6 bases). With 3 bases removed from V and 4 bases from J, the gap between germline ends came to 8 bases. Germline values: CDR1 SGHAT, CDR2 FQNNGV. The CDR3 runs 13 residues. The CDR3 coding sequence is TGTGCCAGCAGCTTCACGGGGGCAGATACGCAGTATTTT. It specifies CASSFTGADTQYF.

This chain joins TRBV6-2 or TRBV6-3 and TRBJ1-1; D uncertain. CDR1 is MNHEY, CDR2 SVGEGT, per germline. The V gene lost 5 bases and the J gene lost 1 base, with 11 bases spanning the gap. This CDR3 has 14 amino acids. This CDR3 reads CASSHPYRNTEAFF. The CDR3, as DNA: TGTGCCAGCAGTCACCCCTATAGGAACACTGAAGCTTTCTTT.

The chain recombines TRBV15 with TRBJ1-2, with D perhaps TRBD1 (6 bases). The V gene lost 0 bases and the J gene lost 8 bases, with 19 bases spanning the gap. This CDR3 has 16 amino acids. Germline-derived CDR1 and CDR2 are LNHNV and YYDKDF (reference sequence). CDR3 in DNA: TGTGCCACCAGCAGAGATTTTCAGTCGGGGGGCTTGGGCTACACCTTC. This gives the protein CATSRDFQSGGLGYTF.

The chain links TRBV5-1 to TRBJ1-1; 9 bases match TRBD1. Germline V gene sequence: CDR1 SGHRS, CDR2 YFSETQ. The CDR3 totals 17 residues. The V and J ends lost 1 base and 11 bases, in that order; junction bases with no gene match: 18. CDR3 sequence reads: CASSLIAQGAAAGQAFF. CDR3 DNA sequence: TGCGCCAGCAGCTTGATTGCACAGGGGGCGGCGGCGGGCCAGGCTTTCTTT.

J is TRBJ2-5 and V is TRBV4-2; maybe TRBD1 (6 bases). The germline V gene has CDR1 LGHNA and CDR2 YNFKEQ. The V gene lost 1 base and the J gene lost 1 base, with 10 bases spanning the gap. This CDR3 spans 15 amino acids. The CDR3: CASSQGGRGQETQYF. The CDR3 bases are TGTGCCAGCAGCCAAGGTGGCAGGGGCCAAGAGACCCAGTACTTC.

V is TRBV5-1 and J is TRBJ2-7, with a weak D call TRBD1 (5 bases). Trimming removed 0 bases from V and 3 bases from J, with 10 bases in between. This CDR3 spans 14 amino acids. The germline V gene encodes CDR1 SGHRS and CDR2 YFSETQ. The CDR3 protein is CASSLEGRGYEQYV. The DNA for the CDR3 is TGCGCCAGCAGCTTGGAGGGAAGGGGCTACGAGCAGTACGTC.

This clonotype was detected only a few times. The genes are TRBV4-2 and TRBJ1-1, with D unclear. Germline lookup yields CDR1 LGHNA and CDR2 YNFKEQ. The CDR3 has 13 amino acids. The ends were cut back, 1 base at V and 7 bases at J, with 10 bases in the middle. DNA of the CDR3: TGTGCCAGCAGCCAAGGGGAATCTGATGAAGCTTTCTTT. Translated, it gives CASSQGESDEAFF.

This rearrangement joins TRBV4-1 to TRBJ2-7, with 8 bases identical to TRBD1. Germline values: CDR1 MGHRA, CDR2 YSYEKL. J gave up 3 bases and V 4 bases, and 14 bases lay outside the gene matches. This CDR3 region has 17 residues. CDR3 in DNA: TGCGCCAGCAGCCGAGGTGGGGGTGGACAGGGTCTCTACGAGCAGTACTTC. It encodes CASSRGGGGQGLYEQYF.

Only a few counts were recorded for this clonotype. The chain is built from TRBV27 and TRBJ2-7; 7 bases agree with TRBD2. The germline V gene has CDR1 MNHEY and CDR2 SMNVEV (reference sequence). After removal of 4 bases from V and 1 base from J, the junction contained 7 bases not matched to a gene. The CDR3 covers 15 residues. CDR3 loop: CASSSVGAGSYEQYV. Written as DNA, the CDR3 is TGTGCCAGCAGTTCCGTGGGAGCGGGGTCCTACGAGCAGTACGTC.

The chain recombines TRBV6-2 or TRBV6-3 with TRBJ1-4, with D possibly matching TRBD1 (5 bases). The CDR3 consists of 16 residues. Trimming removed 2 bases from V and 6 bases from J, with 16 bases in between. The V gene's germline CDR1 is MNHEY and CDR2 SVGEGT. Written as DNA, the CDR3 is TGTGCCAGCAGTTACGCCCCGCGGCTCAGGGATGAAAAACTGTTTTTT. Translation gives CASSYAPRLRDEKLFF.

CDR3 bases: TGTGCCAGCAGCCTTACTAGCGGGGGAGAACCGAACACCGGGGAGCTGTTTTTT. It is translated as CASSLTSGGEPNTGELFF. The chain combines TRBV7-9 with TRBJ2-2, with 11 bases aligning to TRBD2. The V gene's germline CDR1 is SEHNR and CDR2 FQNEAQ (reference sequence). This CDR3 has 18 residues. V lost 5 bases and J lost 0; bases outside the gene matches: 8.

This clonotype has a count of ten or more. The V and J genes are TRBV6-2 or TRBV6-3 and TRBJ2-5; D gene unclear. The CDR3 has 12 residues. The V and J ends lost 0 bases and 4 bases respectively, with 3 bases between them. Germline V lookup: CDR1 MNHEY, CDR2 SVGEGT. The CDR3 loop reads CASSYSTETQYF. Written as DNA, the CDR3 is TGTGCCAGCAGTTACTCGACAGAGACCCAGTACTTC.

This clonotype occurred a few times. This chain links TRBV7-2 with TRBJ2-2, with a tentative D call TRBD1 (6 bases). Germline CDR1 is SGHTA and CDR2 is FQGNSA. With 4 bases removed from V and 4 bases from J, the gap between germline ends came to 13 bases. The CDR3 totals 15 residues. The CDR3 nucleotides read TGTGCCAGCAGCTCGGGACACTGGGGCACCGGGGAGCTGTTTTTT. Translated: CASSSGHWGTGELFF.